This T cell receptor beta chain was documented in a study of response to subunit inactivated influenza vaccine. Overall study findings and caveats: Every seasonal influenza vaccination brings in few new T cells, the authors suggested.

The CDR3 totals 13 residues. CDR1 SQVTM and CDR2 ANQGSEA come from the germline V gene. Trimming removed 3 bases from V and 2 bases from J, with 11 bases in between. TCRdb re-called the RT-PCR reads through MiXCR, storing one row per CDR3 protein. In the table there are roughly 650,000 distinct CDR3 sequences, about 14% of which are singletons. In regard to this clonotype: Its antigen is as yet unknown.

The sample here was PBMCs from blood, taken approximately 15 days before vaccination. This TCR came from a man in his forties or fifties who received an inactivated influenza vaccine. The chain uses TRBV29-1 and TRBJ2-7; D may be TRBD1 or TRBD2 (6 bases each). CDR3 in DNA: TGCAGCGTTGAGGGGGGCACCCCCTACGAGCAGTACTTC. It is translated as CSVEGGTPYEQYF.